This T cell receptor beta chain was recovered during a study of T cells in Graves' hyperthyroidism and ophthalmopathy (dated by TCRdb to about 2019). Broadly, across the study: Peripheral blood samples were taken at the time of initial diagnosis, prior to any treatment. A discovery cohort of roughly 100 patients, about 40 with Graves' ophthalmopathy and approximately 60 with stable Graves' hyperthyroidism, was used to find distinguishing TCR V-J signatures. Whether ophthalmopathy could be predicted prospectively was tested in an independent validation cohort made up of about 18 hyperthyroidism patients plus 17 patients who later progressed to ophthalmopathy. For training and testing, the roughly 97 patients in the discovery cohort were randomly divided in a 7:3 ratio. In addition, the study compared T-cell repertoires in thyroid tissue and in blood from over 5 Graves' hyperthyroidism patients. After blood sampling, hyperthyroidism patients were treated with methimazole at a starting dose of 30 mg daily, and ophthalmopathy patients were treated with high-dose intravenous methylprednisolone. The paper reports TCR Vbeta CDR3 sequencing of roughly 140 peripheral blood samples: around 45 ophthalmopathy, about 75 hyperthyroidism and around 17 progressor patients. Study-wide conclusions, independent of this receptor: Blood samples also contained most of the expanded thyroid clonotypes (frequency above 0.001), which suggests that blood repertoires may reflect thyroid immune responses. A model built on a 13 V-J signature distinguished ophthalmopathy from stable hyperthyroidism, reaching around 87% sensitivity and around 82% specificity in cross-validation and 80%/75% in testing. In validation, progression to ophthalmopathy was predicted by the model with 70% to 71% sensitivity and about 72% specificity, a median of approximately 6.5 months before onset. No statistical method was used to set the sample size in advance, and investigators knew the group allocation.

Stable Graves' hyperthyroidism was defined as no progression to ophthalmopathy during 18 months of follow-up. The hyperthyroidism patients were between 18 and 65 years old and newly diagnosed, with a disease duration of less than 2 months. Any patient with an uncontrolled infection, another autoimmune disease, pregnancy or lactation was excluded. Diagnoses were based on clinical symptoms, serum thyroxine and TRAb, thyroid ultrasound and orbital computed tomography. Ficoll-Paque density gradient centrifugation was used to isolate PBMCs from 10 ml of fresh peripheral blood. Total RNA was extracted with Trizol reagent, and quality was checked on an Agilent 2100 Bioanalyzer. The TCR beta CDR3 regions were amplified from RNA transcripts. The TCR CDR3 was subjected to a first round of RT-PCR using the HTBI primer set and the Qiagen OneStep RT-PCR kit. A second multiplex PCR round built the libraries, followed by size selection and purification. Sequencing of the libraries was done on an Illumina HiSeq2000 using paired-end 100 bp reads. As for the authors' bioinformatics: SOAPnuke was used to process the raw data, with reads discarded if the reads contained adapters or uncalled bases, had a mean Phred below 15, or lacked an exact constant-primer or identifier match. High-quality paired reads were merged with COPE v1.2.5, and unique nucleotide sequences were defined as clonotypes. MiTCR v1.1 was used to align clonotypes to the IMGT TRBV, TRBD and TRBJ reference segments. The analysis was restricted to V-J combinations with a frequency above 0.0001, which together covered around 99% of the repertoires. A TCS score was defined as the ratio between F50 (clonal expansion) and ExV (chaos), using BLOSUM62-based TCRdist between CDR3 peptides within each V-J. Welch's t-statistics and random forest reduced around 520 V-J features to 10 to 15, which were used in a naive Bayes classifier (R e1071). TCRdb reran the public reads through fastp at Q25 and MiXCR, keeping productive beta chains. One record per CDR3 amino acid sequence lists the most common genes and DNA. V and J calls and clone size were set by TCRdb, not the authors. The sample table records approximately 210,000 distinct CDR3 sequences; approximately 17% of these occur just once. The biggest ten clones account for around 52% of the sample.

Ten or more counts support this clonotype. Its antigen is still unknown. Within one base of it there is no much larger clone, and no base qualities were kept. At the junction V is shortened by 3 bases and J by 2 bases, with 34 bases in between. Sequences SEHNR (CDR1) and FQNEAQ (CDR2) are obtained from the germline V gene (reference sequence). The CDR3 starts with the cysteine, ends with the phenylalanine, and has 22 residues. The DNA shown is the 66-base CDR3, in frame from base 1. Sequenced input: blood. The receptor's source is a man aged 45-60 years with Graves' hyperthyroidism. The chain joins TRBV7-9 to TRBJ2-5, with the D segment identity uncertain. The DNA is as follows: TGTGCCAGCAGCTTCCGCGATTCTTACAGAACGATAGGAATTGCCTTACAAGAGACCCAGTACTTC. Translated, this is CASSFRDSYRTIGIALQETQYF.